What follows are 18 T cell receptor beta chains derived from one specimen sequenced in a study of CD8 T cells in ankylosing spondylitis. TCRdb redid the calling of the 5' RACE reads with MiXCR, one entry per CDR3 protein. The profile shows 300,000 to 350,000 distinct CDR3 sequences, about a fifth of them singletons. The sample taken for sequencing was blood, either unsorted or a sorted T cell fraction (not recorded which). The receptors here all came from a female donor with ankylosing spondylitis or in good health (not recorded which).

This clonotype has only a few counts. The chain couples TRBV15 to TRBJ1-4; the D is unclear. The germline gives CDR1 LNHNV, CDR2 YYDKDF (reference sequence). With 1 base removed from V and 8 bases from J, the gap between germline ends came to 2 bases. The CDR3 has 11 residues. In DNA form, the CDR3 reads TGTGCCACCAGCAGAGGAGAAAAACTGTTTTTT. Encoded protein: CATSRGEKLFF. Full variable domain (outside the CDR3, taken from reference TRBV15 and TRBJ1-4): DAMVIQNPRYQVTQFGKPVTLSCSQTLNHNVMYWYQQKSSQAPKLLFHYYDKDFNNEADTPDNFQSRRPNTSFCFLDIRSPGLGDTAMYLCATSRGEKLFFGSGTQLSVL.

This clonotype was found a few times. The genes are TRBV5-1 and TRBJ2-2; TRBD2 agrees at 9 bases. CDR3 length: 17 amino acids. The J segment lost 0 bases and the V segment lost 5 bases, leaving 8 bases of the junction unmatched. The germline gives CDR1 SGHRS, CDR2 YFSETQ. The CDR3 protein is CASRPAGGAANTGELFF. CDR3 coding DNA: TGCGCCAGCAGACCAGCGGGAGGAGCCGCGAACACCGGGGAGCTGTTTTTT.

This clonotype occurred a few times. The chain links TRBV11-3 to TRBJ2-5; D is unresolved. Germline values: CDR1 SGHNT, CDR2 YENEEA. V lost 6 bases, J lost 1 base, and 15 bases lay in between. The CDR3 is 15 residues long. The CDR3 region is CASSLGWPTQETQYF. DNA of the CDR3: TGTGCCAGCAGTCTCGGGTGGCCAACCCAAGAGACCCAGTACTTC.

The chain links TRBV20-1 to TRBJ2-7, with a possible D match to TRBD1 (5 bases). Germline V gives CDR1 DFQATT, CDR2 SNEGSKA (reference sequence). Trimming took off 0 bases at V and 5 bases at J, with 14 bases between the two ends. The CDR3 covers 14 residues. CDR3 amino acids: CSARDRSGLDEQYF. The CDR3 DNA is TGCAGTGCTAGAGATCGGTCAGGGTTAGACGAGCAGTACTTC.

The chain links TRBV4-3 to TRBJ2-7, with TRBD1 identical over 9 bases. This CDR3 region has 17 residues. Germline assignment: CDR1 LGHNA and CDR2 YSLEER. The J segment lost 5 bases and the V segment lost 0 bases, leaving 11 bases of the junction unmatched. This CDR3 reads CASSQDRRDRVWNEQYF. The CDR3 DNA reads TGCGCCAGCAGCCAAGATCGGCGGGACAGGGTTTGGAACGAGCAGTACTTC.

The rearrangement links TRBV18 to TRBJ1-2; no definite D call. Looked up from germline, CDR1 is KGHSH and CDR2 is LQKENI. The V and J ends lost 3 bases and 0 bases respectively, with 14 bases between them. The CDR3 is 16 amino acids. This CDR3 is CASSPGVGVTNYGYTF. The CDR3 DNA follows: TGTGCCAGCTCACCCGGCGTCGGGGTCACTAACTATGGCTACACCTTC.

The chain is built from TRBV4-3 and TRBJ2-7; D perhaps matches TRBD2 (7 bases). Between the trimmed V and J ends, which lost 4 bases and 3 bases, there was a span of 19 bases. Germline lookup yields CDR1 LGHNA and CDR2 YSLEER. The CDR3 loop spans 16 amino acids. The CDR3 is CASSRRHSGEGYEQYF. The CDR3 nucleotides read TGCGCCAGCAGCCGCCGACACTCAGGGGAGGGCTACGAGCAGTACTTC.

The V gene is TRBV12-3 or TRBV12-4, the J gene TRBJ1-1, with D perhaps matching TRBD1 (5 bases). The V end lost 3 bases, the J end lost 6 bases, and 14 bases lay between the germline ends. This CDR3 region has 14 residues. This chain's CDR3 is CASSFRGRGPEAFF. CDR3 DNA: TGTGCCAGCAGTTTCCGGGGGAGGGGCCCTGAAGCTTTCTTT.

The genes are TRBV5-1 and TRBJ2-7, with D uncertain. Trimming removed 2 bases from V and 2 bases from J, with 8 bases in between. This CDR3 comprises 13 residues. Germline CDR1 is SGHRS and CDR2 is YFSETQ. The chain's CDR3 is CASSFGQTYEQYF. The CDR3 DNA follows: TGCGCCAGCAGCTTTGGTCAAACCTACGAGCAGTACTTC.

This chain links TRBV20-1 with TRBJ1-6; TRBD1 might be the D (6 bases). Trimming took off 1 base at V and 7 bases at J, with 14 bases between the two ends. The CDR3 spans 15 residues. CDR1 is DFQATT, CDR2 SNEGSKA, per germline (reference sequence). CDR3 sequence: CSARVQGPPNSPLHF. The CDR3 nucleotides are TGCAGTGCTAGAGTCCAGGGGCCTCCCAATTCACCCCTCCACTTT.

The gene calls are TRBV5-1 and TRBJ2-5, with TRBD2 identical over 8 bases. Looked up from germline, CDR1 is SGHRS and CDR2 is YFSETQ. The CDR3 loop spans 16 amino acids. Unmatched junction bases numbered 8, after V lost 0 bases and J lost 4 bases. This CDR3 reads CASSLAGYGRAETQYF. The CDR3 nucleotides are TGCGCCAGCAGCTTGGCCGGTTACGGGAGGGCAGAGACCCAGTACTTC.

This clonotype was detected a few times. The chain carries TRBV9 and TRBJ2-1; 11 bases are shared with TRBD2. Germline CDR1 and CDR2: SGDLS and YYNGEE. J was trimmed by 4 bases and V by 3 bases; bases with no gene match: 9. The CDR3 spans 17 residues. The CDR3 loop reads CASSGERGLADYNEQFF. For the CDR3, the DNA is TGTGCCAGCAGCGGCGAACGGGGACTAGCGGATTACAATGAGCAGTTCTTC. The whole variable domain, remainder taken from reference TRBV9 and TRBJ2-1, is DSGVTQTPKHLITATGQRVTLRCSPRSGDLSVYWYQQSLDQGLQFLIQYYNGEERAKGNILERFSAQQFPDLHSELNLSSLELGDSALYFCASSGERGLADYNEQFFGPGTRLTVL.

This clonotype was counted many times. The V gene is TRBV20-1, the J gene TRBJ1-5, with TRBD1 matching 9 bases. With 6 bases clipped from V and 5 bases from J, the junction kept 5 bases outside the gene matches. The CDR3 contains 13 residues. Looked up from germline, CDR1 is DFQATT and CDR2 is SNEGSKA (reference sequence). The CDR3 region has the DNA TGCAGTGCCAATACAGGGGGCCATCAGCCCCAGCATTTT. Protein: CSANTGGHQPQHF.

This clonotype was seen a handful of times. The chain recombines TRBV20-1 with TRBJ2-7; TRBD1 might be the D (6 bases). V was pared by 3 bases and J by 6 bases, with 18 bases between. This CDR3 spans 14 amino acids. Per germline, CDR1 DFQATT and CDR2 SNEGSKA (reference sequence). CDR3 loop: CSASGLQGLGEQYF. CDR3 sequence (DNA): TGCAGTGCTAGTGGATTACAGGGATTAGGCGAGCAGTACTTC.

The V gene is TRBV20-1, the J gene TRBJ1-5; D is unresolved. Germline V gene sequence: CDR1 DFQATT, CDR2 SNEGSKA (reference sequence). This CDR3 has 17 amino acids. V was cut by 1 base and J by 2 bases, with 18 bases left in between. CDR3 sequence (DNA): TGCAGTGCTAGAGCTAACCTATATCTTTCGGGCAATCAGCCCCAGCATTTT. This translates into CSARANLYLSGNQPQHF.

The V call is TRBV2, the J call TRBJ2-2; 7 bases fit TRBD2. This CDR3 region has 15 residues. Unmatched junction bases numbered 10, after V lost 4 bases and J lost 8 bases. Germline CDR1 is SNHLY and CDR2 is FYNNEI. The CDR3 reads CASSVGAGRGGELFF. CDR3 coding DNA: TGTGCCAGCAGTGTTGGAGCGGGACGTGGTGGGGAGCTGTTTTTT.

There are many counts of this clonotype. The genes are TRBV6-2 or TRBV6-3 and TRBJ2-1; TRBD2 agrees at 10 bases. V lost 6 bases, J lost 2 bases, and 7 bases stayed unmatched. There are 16 residues in the CDR3. CDR1 and CDR2 (germline): MNHEY, SVGEGT. The CDR3 here is CASRPRLAGAYNEQFF. In DNA form, the CDR3 reads TGTGCCAGCAGACCCCGACTAGCGGGCGCCTACAATGAGCAGTTCTTC.

The chain combines TRBV2 with TRBJ1-2; D is unclear. The CDR3 covers 12 residues. Per germline, CDR1 SNHLY and CDR2 FYNNEI. Trimming removed 7 bases at V and 6 bases at J, with 12 bases between. DNA for the CDR3: TGTGCCAGCAATTCCAATTATGATGGCTACACCTTC. It is translated as CASNSNYDGYTF.